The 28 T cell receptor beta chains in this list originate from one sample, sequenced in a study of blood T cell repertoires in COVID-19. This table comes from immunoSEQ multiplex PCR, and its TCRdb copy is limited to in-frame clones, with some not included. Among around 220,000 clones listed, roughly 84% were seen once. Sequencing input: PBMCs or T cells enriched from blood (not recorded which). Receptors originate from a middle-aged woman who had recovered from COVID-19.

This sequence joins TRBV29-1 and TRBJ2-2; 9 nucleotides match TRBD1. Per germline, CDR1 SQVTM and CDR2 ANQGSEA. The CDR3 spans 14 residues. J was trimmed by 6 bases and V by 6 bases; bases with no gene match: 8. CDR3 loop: CSVETRQGAGELFF. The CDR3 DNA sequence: TGCAGCGTGGAGACTAGACAGGGGGCCGGGGAGCTGTTTTTT.

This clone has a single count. The CDR3 loop reads CASSPEWGRGTDTQYF. The DNA for the CDR3 is TGTGCCAGCAGCCCCGAATGGGGGCGGGGCACAGATACGCAGTATTTT. V is TRBV7-2 and J is TRBJ2-3, with D perhaps matching TRBD1 (6 bases). The CDR3 has 16 amino acids. Trimming cost V 5 bases and J 1 base, with 16 bases left between them. Germline loops: CDR1 SGHTA, CDR2 FQGNSA.

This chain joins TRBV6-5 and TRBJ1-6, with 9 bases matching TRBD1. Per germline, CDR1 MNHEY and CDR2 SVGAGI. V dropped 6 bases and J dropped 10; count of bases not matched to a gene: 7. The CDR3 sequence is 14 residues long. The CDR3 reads CASRTGGLESPLHF. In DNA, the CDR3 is TGTGCCAGCAGGACAGGGGGATTGGAATCACCCCTCCACTTT.

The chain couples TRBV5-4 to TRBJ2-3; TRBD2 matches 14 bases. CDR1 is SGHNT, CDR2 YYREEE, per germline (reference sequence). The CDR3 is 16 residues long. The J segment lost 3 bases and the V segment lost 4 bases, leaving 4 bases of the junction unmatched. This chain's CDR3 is CASSATSGRATDTQYF. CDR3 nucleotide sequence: TGTGCCAGCAGCGCGACTAGCGGGAGGGCAACAGATACGCAGTATTTT.

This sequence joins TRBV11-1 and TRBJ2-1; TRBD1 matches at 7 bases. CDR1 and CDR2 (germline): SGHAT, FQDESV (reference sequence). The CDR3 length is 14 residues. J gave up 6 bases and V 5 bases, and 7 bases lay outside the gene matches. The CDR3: CASSPDREINEQFF. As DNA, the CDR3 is TGTGCCAGCAGCCCAGACAGGGAAATCAATGAGCAGTTCTTC.

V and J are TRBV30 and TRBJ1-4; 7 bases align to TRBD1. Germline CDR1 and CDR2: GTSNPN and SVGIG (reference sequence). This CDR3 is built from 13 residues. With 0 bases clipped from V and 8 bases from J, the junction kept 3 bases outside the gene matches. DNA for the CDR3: TGTGCCTGGAGTGTAGCCAGGGGGGAAAAACTGTTTTTT. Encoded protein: CAWSVARGEKLFF.

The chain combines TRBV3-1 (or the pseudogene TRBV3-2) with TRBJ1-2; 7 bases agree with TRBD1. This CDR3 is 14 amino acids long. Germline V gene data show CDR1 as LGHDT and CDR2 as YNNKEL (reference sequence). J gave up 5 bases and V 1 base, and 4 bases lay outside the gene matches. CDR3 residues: CASSQGQGKYGYTF. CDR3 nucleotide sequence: TGTGCCAGCAGCCAAGGACAGGGTAAATATGGCTACACCTTC.

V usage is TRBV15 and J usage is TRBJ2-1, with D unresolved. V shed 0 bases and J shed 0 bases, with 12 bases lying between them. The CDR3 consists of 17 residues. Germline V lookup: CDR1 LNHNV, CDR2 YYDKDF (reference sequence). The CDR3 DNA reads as TGTGCCACCAGCAGAGATCTCGGCGGCAGCTCCTACAATGAGCAGTTCTTC. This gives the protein CATSRDLGGSSYNEQFF. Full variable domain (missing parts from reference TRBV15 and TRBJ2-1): DAMVIQNPRYQVTQFGKPVTLSCSQTLNHNVMYWYQQKSSQAPKLLFHYYDKDFNNEADTPDNFQSRRPNTSFCFLDIRSPGLGDTAMYLCATSRDLGGSSYNEQFFGPGTRLTVL.

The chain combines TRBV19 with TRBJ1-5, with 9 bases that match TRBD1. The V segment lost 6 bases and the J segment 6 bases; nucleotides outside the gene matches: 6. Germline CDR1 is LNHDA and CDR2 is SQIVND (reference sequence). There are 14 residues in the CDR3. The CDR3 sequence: CASRGDREVQPQHF. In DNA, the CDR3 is TGTGCCAGTAGGGGGGACAGGGAGGTTCAGCCCCAGCATTTT.

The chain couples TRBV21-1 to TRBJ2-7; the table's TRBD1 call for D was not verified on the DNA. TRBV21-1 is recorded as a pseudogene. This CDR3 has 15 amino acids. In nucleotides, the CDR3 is TGTGCCAGCAGCAAAGAAGGGGGCAGCTCCTACGAGCAGTACGTC. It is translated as CASSKEGGSSYEQYV.

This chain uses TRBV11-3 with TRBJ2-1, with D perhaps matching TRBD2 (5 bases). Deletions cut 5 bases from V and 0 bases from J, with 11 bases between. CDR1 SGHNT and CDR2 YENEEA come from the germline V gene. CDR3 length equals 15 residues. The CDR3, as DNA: TGTGCCAGCAGCGAGCGGCAGATCTCCTACAATGAGCAGTTCTTC. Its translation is CASSERQISYNEQFF.

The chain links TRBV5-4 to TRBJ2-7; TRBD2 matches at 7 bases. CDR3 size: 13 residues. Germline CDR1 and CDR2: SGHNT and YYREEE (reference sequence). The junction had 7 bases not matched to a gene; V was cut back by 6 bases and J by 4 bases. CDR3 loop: CASIIAGRYEQYV. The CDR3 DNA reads TGTGCCAGCATCATTGCCGGGAGGTACGAGCAGTACGTC.

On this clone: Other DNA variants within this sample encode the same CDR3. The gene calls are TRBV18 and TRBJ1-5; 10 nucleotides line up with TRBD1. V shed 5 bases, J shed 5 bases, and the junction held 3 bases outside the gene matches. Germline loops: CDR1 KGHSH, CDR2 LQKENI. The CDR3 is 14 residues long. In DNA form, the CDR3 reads TGTGCCAGCTCAGCCGGGACAGGGGATCAGCCCCAGCATTTT. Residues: CASSAGTGDQPQHF.

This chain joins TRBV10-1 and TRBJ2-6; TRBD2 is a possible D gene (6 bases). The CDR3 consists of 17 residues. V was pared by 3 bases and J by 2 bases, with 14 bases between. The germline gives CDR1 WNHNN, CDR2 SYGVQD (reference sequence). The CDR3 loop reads CASSDGGPAAGANVLTF. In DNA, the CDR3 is TGCGCCAGCAGTGACGGAGGGCCAGCGGCTGGGGCCAACGTCCTGACTTTC.

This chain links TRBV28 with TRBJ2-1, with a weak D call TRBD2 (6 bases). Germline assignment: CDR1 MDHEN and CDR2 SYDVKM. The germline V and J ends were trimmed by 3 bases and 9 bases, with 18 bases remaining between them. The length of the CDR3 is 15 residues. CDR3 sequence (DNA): TGTGCCAGCAGTTTGGGCGGGAAAGTCTTTAGTGAGCAGTTCTTC. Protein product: CASSLGGKVFSEQFF.

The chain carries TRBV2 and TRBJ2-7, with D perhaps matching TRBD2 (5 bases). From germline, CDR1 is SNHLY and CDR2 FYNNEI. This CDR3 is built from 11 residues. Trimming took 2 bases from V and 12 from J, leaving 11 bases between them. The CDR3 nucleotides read TGTGCCAGCAGTGAAACGCGGGTTCCGTACTTC. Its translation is CASSETRVPYF.

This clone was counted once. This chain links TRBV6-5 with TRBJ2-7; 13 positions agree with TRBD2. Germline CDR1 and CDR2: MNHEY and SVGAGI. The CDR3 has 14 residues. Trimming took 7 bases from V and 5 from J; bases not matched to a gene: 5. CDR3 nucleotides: TGTGCCAGCAAATGGACTAGCGGGAGTAACGAGCAGTACTTC. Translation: CASKWTSGSNEQYF.

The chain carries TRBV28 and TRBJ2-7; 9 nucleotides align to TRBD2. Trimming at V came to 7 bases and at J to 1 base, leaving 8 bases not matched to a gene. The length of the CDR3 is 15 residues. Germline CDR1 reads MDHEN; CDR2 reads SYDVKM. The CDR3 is CASTTTSGRSYEQYF. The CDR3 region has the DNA TGTGCCAGCACCACTACTAGCGGGCGATCCTACGAGCAGTACTTC.

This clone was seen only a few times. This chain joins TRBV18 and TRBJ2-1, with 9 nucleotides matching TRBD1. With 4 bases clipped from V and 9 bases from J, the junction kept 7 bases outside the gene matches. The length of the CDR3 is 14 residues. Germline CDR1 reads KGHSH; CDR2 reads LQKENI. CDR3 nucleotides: TGTGCCAGCTCACTCTCACAGGGGGCGGGTGAGCAGTTCTTC. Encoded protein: CASSLSQGAGEQFF.

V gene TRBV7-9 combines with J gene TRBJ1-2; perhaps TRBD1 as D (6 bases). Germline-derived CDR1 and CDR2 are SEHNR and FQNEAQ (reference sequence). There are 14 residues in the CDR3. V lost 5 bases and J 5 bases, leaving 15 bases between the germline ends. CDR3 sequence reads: CASSRPGTLYGYTF. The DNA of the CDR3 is TGTGCCAGCAGCCGCCCAGGGACACTGTATGGCTACACCTTC. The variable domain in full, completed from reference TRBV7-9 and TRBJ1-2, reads DTGVSQNPRHKITKRGQNVTFRCDPISEHNRLYWYRQTLGQGPEFLTYFQNEAQLEKSRLLSDRFSAERPKGSFSTLEIQRTEQGDSAMYLCASSRPGTLYGYTFGSGTRLTVV.

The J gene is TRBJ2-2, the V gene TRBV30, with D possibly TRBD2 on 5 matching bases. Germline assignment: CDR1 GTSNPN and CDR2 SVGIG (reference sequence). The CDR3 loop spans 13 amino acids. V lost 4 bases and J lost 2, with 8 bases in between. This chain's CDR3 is CAWIGSNTGELFF. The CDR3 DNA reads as TGTGCCTGGATTGGGAGTAACACCGGGGAGCTGTTTTTT. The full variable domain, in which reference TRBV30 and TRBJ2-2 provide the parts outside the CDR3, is SQTIHQWPATLVQPVGSPLSLECTVEGTSNPNLYWYRQAAGRGLQLLFYSVGIGQISSEVPQNLSASRPQDRQFILSSKKLLLSDSGFYLCAWIGSNTGELFFGEGSRLTVL.

The CDR3 region is CASSLLRGATDTQYF. CDR3 nucleotide sequence: TGTGCCAGCAGCTTATTGCGGGGGGCCACAGATACGCAGTATTTT. The chain couples TRBV11-2 to TRBJ2-3; 8 positions match TRBD2. Germline V lookup: CDR1 SGHAT, CDR2 FQNNGV. The CDR3 has 15 amino acids. Trimming cost V 2 bases and J 2 bases; bases outside gene matches: 3.

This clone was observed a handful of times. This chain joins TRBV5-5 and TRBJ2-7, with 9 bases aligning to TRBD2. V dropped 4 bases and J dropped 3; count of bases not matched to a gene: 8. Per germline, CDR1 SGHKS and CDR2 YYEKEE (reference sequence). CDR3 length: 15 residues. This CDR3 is CASSLSGSISYEQYF. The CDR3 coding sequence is TGTGCCAGCAGCCTTAGCGGGAGTATCAGCTACGAGCAGTACTTC.

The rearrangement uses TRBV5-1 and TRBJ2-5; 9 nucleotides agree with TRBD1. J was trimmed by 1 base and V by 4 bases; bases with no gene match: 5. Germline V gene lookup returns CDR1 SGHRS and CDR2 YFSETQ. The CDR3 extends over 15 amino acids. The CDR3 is CASSGGQGSQETQYF. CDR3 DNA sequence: TGCGCCAGCAGCGGGGGACAGGGAAGCCAAGAGACCCAGTACTTC.

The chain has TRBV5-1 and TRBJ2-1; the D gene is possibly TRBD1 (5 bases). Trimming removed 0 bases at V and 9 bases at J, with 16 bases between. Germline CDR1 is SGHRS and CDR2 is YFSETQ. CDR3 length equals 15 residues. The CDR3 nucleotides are TGCGCCAGCAGCTTGGCGGTGCAGGGTTCTGGTGAGCAGTTCTTC. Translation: CASSLAVQGSGEQFF.

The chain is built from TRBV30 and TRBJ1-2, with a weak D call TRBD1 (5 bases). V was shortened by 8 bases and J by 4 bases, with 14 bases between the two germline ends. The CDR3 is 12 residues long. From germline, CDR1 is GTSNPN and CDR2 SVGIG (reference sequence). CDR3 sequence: CARWGVSYGYTF. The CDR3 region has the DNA TGTGCCCGCTGGGGGGTTAGCTATGGCTACACCTTC.

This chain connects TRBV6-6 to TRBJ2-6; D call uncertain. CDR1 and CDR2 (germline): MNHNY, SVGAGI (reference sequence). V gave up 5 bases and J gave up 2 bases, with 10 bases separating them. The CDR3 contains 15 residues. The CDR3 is CASSHRSAGANVLTF. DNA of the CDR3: TGTGCCAGCAGTCATAGATCCGCTGGGGCCAACGTCCTGACTTTC.

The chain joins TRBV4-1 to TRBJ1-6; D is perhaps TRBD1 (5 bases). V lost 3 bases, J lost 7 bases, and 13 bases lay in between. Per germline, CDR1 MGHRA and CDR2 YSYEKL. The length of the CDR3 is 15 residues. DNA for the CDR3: TGCGCCAGCAGCCAGCCTCGACAGCTAAATTCACCCCTCCACTTT. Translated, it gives CASSQPRQLNSPLHF.